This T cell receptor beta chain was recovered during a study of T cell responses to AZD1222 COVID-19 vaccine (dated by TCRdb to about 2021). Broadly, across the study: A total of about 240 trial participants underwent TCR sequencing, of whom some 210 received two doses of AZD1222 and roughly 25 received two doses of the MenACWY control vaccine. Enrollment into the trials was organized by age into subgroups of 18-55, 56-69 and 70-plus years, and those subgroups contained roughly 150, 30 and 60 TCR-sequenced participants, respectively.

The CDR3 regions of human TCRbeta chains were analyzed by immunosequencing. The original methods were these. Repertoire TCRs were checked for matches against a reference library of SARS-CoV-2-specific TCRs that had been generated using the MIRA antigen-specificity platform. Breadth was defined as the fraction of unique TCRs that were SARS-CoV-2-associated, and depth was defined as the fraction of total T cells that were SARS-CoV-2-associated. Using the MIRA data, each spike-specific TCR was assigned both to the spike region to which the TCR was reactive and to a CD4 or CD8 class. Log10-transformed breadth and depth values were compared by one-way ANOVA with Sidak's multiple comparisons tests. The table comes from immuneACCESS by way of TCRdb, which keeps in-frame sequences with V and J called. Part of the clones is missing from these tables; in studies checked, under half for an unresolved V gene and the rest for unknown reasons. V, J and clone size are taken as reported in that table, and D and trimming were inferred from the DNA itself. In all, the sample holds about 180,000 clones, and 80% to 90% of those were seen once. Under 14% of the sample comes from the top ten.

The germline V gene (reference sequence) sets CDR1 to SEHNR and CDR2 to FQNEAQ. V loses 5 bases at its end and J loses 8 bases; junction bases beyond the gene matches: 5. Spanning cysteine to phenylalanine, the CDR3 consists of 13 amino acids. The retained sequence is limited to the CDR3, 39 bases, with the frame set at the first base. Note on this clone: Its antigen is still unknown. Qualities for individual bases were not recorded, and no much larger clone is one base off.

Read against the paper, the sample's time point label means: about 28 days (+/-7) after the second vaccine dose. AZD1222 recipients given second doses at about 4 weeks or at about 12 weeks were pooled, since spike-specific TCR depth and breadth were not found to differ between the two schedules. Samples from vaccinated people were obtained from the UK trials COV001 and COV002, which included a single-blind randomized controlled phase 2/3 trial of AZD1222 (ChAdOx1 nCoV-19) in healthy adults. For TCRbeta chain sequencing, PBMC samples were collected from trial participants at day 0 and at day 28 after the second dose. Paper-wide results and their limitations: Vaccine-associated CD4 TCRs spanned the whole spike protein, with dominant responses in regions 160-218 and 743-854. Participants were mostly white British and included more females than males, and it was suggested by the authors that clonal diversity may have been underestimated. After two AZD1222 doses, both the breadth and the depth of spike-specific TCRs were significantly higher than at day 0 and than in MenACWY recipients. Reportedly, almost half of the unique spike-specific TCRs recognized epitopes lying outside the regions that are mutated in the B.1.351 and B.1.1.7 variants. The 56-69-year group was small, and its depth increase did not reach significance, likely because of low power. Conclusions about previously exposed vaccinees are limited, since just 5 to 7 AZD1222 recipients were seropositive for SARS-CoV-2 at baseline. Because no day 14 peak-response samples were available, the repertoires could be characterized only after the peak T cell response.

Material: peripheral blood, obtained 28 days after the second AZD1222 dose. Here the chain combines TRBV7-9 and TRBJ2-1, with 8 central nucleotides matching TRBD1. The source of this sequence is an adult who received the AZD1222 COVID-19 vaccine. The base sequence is TGTGCCAGCAGCCTTATGACAGGGGATGAGCAGTTCTTC. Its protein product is CASSLMTGDEQFF. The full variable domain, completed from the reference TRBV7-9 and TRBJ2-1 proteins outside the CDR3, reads DTGVSQNPRHKITKRGQNVTFRCDPISEHNRLYWYRQTLGQGPEFLTYFQNEAQLEKSRLLSDRFSAERPKGSFSTLEIQRTEQGDSAMYLCASSLMTGDEQFFGPGTRLTVL.